This TCR beta chain was identified in a study of blood T cells in healthy people across ages. Combining a sample-barcoded 5' primer with a J-beta primer mix, a second PCR ran for roughly 7 to 11 cycles. TCRdb reanalysed the 5' RACE reads using MiXCR and keeps one entry per CDR3 protein. The sample has hundreds of thousands of distinct CDR3 sequences, roughly 30% seen once. CDR1 is SGDLS and CDR2 is YYNGEE in the germline V gene. V shed 3 bases and J shed 3 bases, with 12 bases lying between them. This CDR3 contains 14 residues. As concerns this clonotype: Its antigen is not known.

Findings of the study overall: Both naive CD4+ cell counts and diversity were greater in long-lived donors than in aged donors. Older age went with lower TCR beta diversity per million T cells, in a roughly linear way.

Sequencing was performed on blood. This chain connects TRBV9 to TRBJ1-2, with D possibly being TRBD1 (6 bases). This clonotype originated in a woman over 75 in good health. The CDR3 nucleotides are TGTGCCAGCAGCGGAACAGGGAAGGACTATGGCTACACCTTC. It encodes CASSGTGKDYGYTF.